The 13 T cell receptor beta chains presented below share a single source sample, sequenced in a study of cytomegalovirus exposure and HLA in healthy donors. 13 Jbeta primers and 60 Vbeta primers were used for the PCR. TCRdb's table, derived via immunoSEQ multiplex PCR, lists solely in-frame clones and lacks some. The sample carries 150,000 to 200,000 clones, approximately 86% recorded once. Sequenced sample: PBMCs. The receptors come from a woman aged 18-29 years in good health and CMV-seronegative.

This chain uses TRBV19 with TRBJ2-2; 7 nucleotides line up with TRBD2. The germline V gene encodes CDR1 LNHDA and CDR2 SQIVND (reference sequence). CDR3 size: 14 residues. V lost 5 bases, J lost 7 bases, and 7 bases stayed unmatched. CDR3 sequence: CASSYGEGIGELFF. Here the CDR3 DNA reads TGTGCCAGTAGTTATGGGGAGGGAATCGGGGAGCTGTTTTTT.

A note on this clone: Other DNA sequences in this sample translate to the same CDR3. V and J are TRBV5-1 and TRBJ2-5; TRBD2 agrees at 13 bases. V trimming: 0 bases; J trimming: 4 bases; junction bases outside the gene matches: 0. Looked up from germline, CDR1 is SGHRS and CDR2 is YFSETQ. This CDR3 has 15 amino acids. This chain's CDR3 is CASSLGLAGGETQYF. CDR3 in DNA: TGCGCCAGCAGCTTGGGACTAGCGGGAGGAGAGACCCAGTACTTC.

V usage is TRBV19 and J usage is TRBJ1-5; unclear D gene. CDR3 length: 14 amino acids. The germline V and J ends were trimmed by 5 bases and 0 bases, with 8 bases remaining between them. Germline CDR1 is LNHDA and CDR2 is SQIVND (reference sequence). CDR3 sequence (DNA): TGTGCCAGTAGTGACATAGATAGCAATCAGCCCCAGCATTTT. Translated, it gives CASSDIDSNQPQHF.

As to this clone: A read error may account for a junction end that differs from germline. The chain couples TRBV7-9 to TRBJ1-1; no definite D call. CDR1 and CDR2 (germline): SEHNR, FQNEAQ (reference sequence). The CDR3 runs to 14 residues. The CDR3 bases are TGTTCCAGCAGCTTCCCAGAGGGAGGCACTGAAGCTTTCTTT. Amino acid sequence: CSSSFPEGGTEAFF.

This chain links TRBV2 with TRBJ1-1; D is uncertain. CDR1 and CDR2 from the germline V gene are SNHLY and FYNNEI. This CDR3 contains 14 residues. V lost 6 bases and J 6 bases, leaving 17 bases between the germline ends. CDR3 in amino acids: CASRLQQATAEAFF. Here the CDR3 DNA reads TGTGCCAGCAGGCTCCAGCAGGCAACTGCTGAAGCTTTCTTT. Full variable domain (rest looked up from reference TRBV2 and TRBJ1-1): EPEVTQTPSHQVTQMGQEVILRCVPISNHLYFYWYRQILGQKVEFLVSFYNNEISEKSEIFDDQFSVERPDGSNFTLKIRSTKLEDSAMYFCASRLQQATAEAFFGQGTRLTVV.

Regarding this clone: Sequence at one end of the junction differs from germline and may be a read error. The identical CDR3 is also encoded by other nucleotide sequences in the sample. The chain carries TRBV27 and TRBJ2-1; TRBD2 matches at 10 bases. CDR3 length: 15 amino acids. In germline, CDR1 is MNHEY, CDR2 SMNVEV (reference sequence). The chain's CDR3 is CASSLSSGSYNEQFF. The CDR3 DNA follows: TGTGCCAGCAGTCTATCTAGCGGGAGTTACAATGAGCAGTTCTTC.

This clone showed up just once. This chain uses TRBV11-2 with TRBJ2-7, with 8 bases aligning to TRBD1. The CDR3 totals 15 residues. CDR1 is SGHAT, CDR2 FQNNGV, per germline. After removal of 3 bases from V and 5 bases from J, the junction contained 9 bases not matched to a gene. CDR3 bases: TGTGCCAGCAGCTTCCTTCCGACAGGGGAGGACGAGCAGTACTTC. Its translation is CASSFLPTGEDEQYF.

This clone has just one count. The chain recombines TRBV6-1 with TRBJ1-2; D not resolved. The CDR3 has 14 residues. CDR1 is MNHNS, CDR2 SASEGT, per germline. The V end lost 2 bases, the J end lost 8 bases, and 15 bases lay between the germline ends. The CDR3 region has the DNA TGTGCCAGCAGTGAAAGTCCGGGTTCAGACGGCTACACCTTC. It yields the protein CASSESPGSDGYTF.

The chain is built from TRBV7-6 and TRBJ2-7, with D possibly matching TRBD2 (5 bases). This CDR3 has 13 residues. Trimming stripped 4 bases from V and 7 bases from J, with 14 bases between. Germline loops: CDR1 SGHVS, CDR2 FNYEAQ. The CDR3 coding sequence is TGTGCCAGCAGCTCTACGCCCGGGGAGGAGCAGTACTTC. Its protein is CASSSTPGEEQYF.

The chain has TRBV30 and TRBJ1-3; D is ambiguous. The CDR3 totals 11 residues. The germline V and J ends were trimmed by 2 bases and 8 bases, with 7 bases remaining between them. The germline gives CDR1 GTSNPN, CDR2 SVGIG (reference sequence). CDR3 protein: CAWSPGDTIYF. The CDR3 DNA follows: TGTGCCTGGAGTCCCGGGGACACCATATATTTT.

The rearrangement joins TRBV6-1 to TRBJ1-5, with D possibly matching TRBD1 (5 bases). Trimming shortened V by 3 bases and J by 0 bases, and 15 bases separated the two germline ends. Per the germline V gene, CDR1 is MNHNS and CDR2 is SASEGT. CDR3 length equals 17 residues. The CDR3 spells CASSDFGGGYSNQPQHF. The CDR3 DNA sequence: TGTGCCAGCAGTGACTTCGGGGGGGGATATAGCAATCAGCCCCAGCATTTT.

This clone appeared a few times. CDR3 nucleotide sequence: TGTGCCAGCAGTTTAATCAGGGGTTATGGCTACACCTTC. Its protein is CASSLIRGYGYTF. The J gene is TRBJ1-2, the V gene TRBV27, with D perhaps TRBD1 (6 bases). This CDR3 is 13 amino acids long. Germline assignment: CDR1 MNHEY and CDR2 SMNVEV (reference sequence). V lost 2 bases and J 5 bases, leaving 9 bases between the germline ends.

The chain links TRBV18 to TRBJ2-5; 9 bases match TRBD1. Unmatched junction bases numbered 8, after V lost 4 bases and J lost 2 bases. The CDR3 runs 16 residues. CDR1 and CDR2 from the germline V gene are KGHSH and LQKENI. CDR3 in amino acids: CASSLRRQGGQETQYF. The CDR3 nucleotides read TGTGCCAGCTCACTCCGCCGACAGGGGGGGCAAGAGACCCAGTACTTC.